This TCR beta chain was sequenced during a study of T cell repertoires in cytomegalovirus infection. As for the study in general: The public TCR beta signatures pointed to both CMV infection and matching HLA type. Broader study findings: HLA-C-restricted CMV clonotypes gave the most frequent clonotype in two of eight donors. Using cumulative public TCR beta family frequency, the authors identified those who carried CMV together with the relevant HLA.

TCRdb independently ran MiXCR on the reads; one entry per CDR3 protein. This repertoire shows a few hundred thousand distinct CDR3 sequences, roughly 15% found once; its top ten account for roughly 9.7%. In this sample, this clonotype turned up a few times. Its matching antigen is unknown. Losses at the gene ends were 0 bases for V and 13 bases for J; bases not matched to a gene: 9. The length of the CDR3 is 15 residues. The germline gives CDR1 SGHDT, CDR2 YYEEEE. The chain links TRBV5-6 to TRBJ2-5; 13 bases agree with TRBD2. The sequence was obtained from a human donor in good health (CMV status not recorded). Some clones in this sample may be carry-over from other donors' samples. The specimen sequenced was PBMCs. The CDR3 loop reads CASSLEGLAGYDRYF. The CDR3 DNA is TGTGCCAGCAGCTTGGAGGGACTAGCGGGGTACGATCGGTACTTC.